What follows is one T cell receptor (beta chain) and its context. As handled by the study authors: Amplification from reference gene primers served as the basis for estimated nucleated cell counts. The assay was immunoSEQ multiplex PCR, and TCRdb's table has in-frame clones only and misses some. V and J calls plus clone size are reproduced from that table; the DNA served to infer D and trimming. The data hold hundreds of thousands of clones, with around 87% observed a single time. The sample is drawn from a study of blood T cell repertoires in COVID-19. The CDR3 consists of 14 residues. Trimming took 0 bases from V and 6 from J; bases not matched to a gene: 5. Germline CDR1 is SGDLS and CDR2 is YYNGEE.

This clonotype was sampled from a woman aged 40 to 49 who had recovered from COVID-19. Source material: peripheral blood. The genes are TRBV9 and TRBJ1-1; 7 bases map to TRBD1. CDR3: CASSVATGSAEAFF. CDR3 DNA sequence: TGTGCCAGCAGCGTAGCGACAGGGTCAGCTGAAGCTTTCTTT. The full variable domain, completed using reference TRBV9 and TRBJ1-1, is DSGVTQTPKHLITATGQRVTLRCSPRSGDLSVYWYQQSLDQGLQFLIQYYNGEERAKGNILERFSAQQFPDLHSELNLSSLELGDSALYFCASSVATGSAEAFFGQGTRLTVV.